The entry that follows covers one T cell receptor (beta chain) sequence. Germline CDR1 is SGHTA and CDR2 is FQGNSA. V lost 2 bases and J 7 bases, leaving 15 bases between the germline ends. The CDR3 covers 15 residues. TCRdb processed the reads anew with MiXCR; each CDR3 protein has one entry. The sample yields about 97,000 distinct CDR3 sequences, roughly 30% seen once. The sample is drawn from a study of type 1 regulatory T cells. Study context: T-allo10 is an in vitro-generated, Tr1-enriched CD4 T cell product specific for alloantigen.

Sequenced material: CD4+ T cells, either the whole sample or a sorted fraction (not recorded which). The chain employs TRBV7-2 and TRBJ1-5; tentative D call: TRBD1 (6 bases). The receptor's source is a human donor in good health. CDR3 in amino acids: CASSLMGGQNQPQHF. In DNA form, the CDR3 reads TGTGCCAGCAGCTTAATGGGGGGGCAGAACCAGCCCCAGCATTTT.